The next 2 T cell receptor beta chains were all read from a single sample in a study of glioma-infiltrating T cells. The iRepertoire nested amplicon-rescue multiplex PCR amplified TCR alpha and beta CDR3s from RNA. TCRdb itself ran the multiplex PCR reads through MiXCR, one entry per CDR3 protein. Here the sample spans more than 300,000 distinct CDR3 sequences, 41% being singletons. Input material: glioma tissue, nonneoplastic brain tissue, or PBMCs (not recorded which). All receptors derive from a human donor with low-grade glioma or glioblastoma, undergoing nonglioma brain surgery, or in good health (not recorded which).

CDR3 region: CASSQDGKGWSGNTIYF. In DNA, the CDR3 is TGCGCCAGCAGCCAAGATGGGAAGGGGTGGTCTGGAAACACCATATATTTT. V and J are TRBV4-3 and TRBJ1-3, with D perhaps TRBD1 (5 bases). CDR1 is LGHNA, CDR2 YSLEER, per germline. The CDR3 loop spans 17 amino acids. Deletions cut 0 bases from V and 1 base from J, with 13 bases between.

The CDR3 nucleotides are TGCGCCAGCAGCCAAGATCTTGGGACAGCGAGTAATGAGCAGTTCTTC. Its translation: CASSQDLGTASNEQFF. The chain employs TRBV4-1 and TRBJ2-1, with TRBD1 matching over 7 bases. The CDR3 runs 16 residues. V dropped 0 bases and J dropped 7; count of bases not matched to a gene: 9. CDR1 is MGHRA and CDR2 is YSYEKL in the germline V gene.